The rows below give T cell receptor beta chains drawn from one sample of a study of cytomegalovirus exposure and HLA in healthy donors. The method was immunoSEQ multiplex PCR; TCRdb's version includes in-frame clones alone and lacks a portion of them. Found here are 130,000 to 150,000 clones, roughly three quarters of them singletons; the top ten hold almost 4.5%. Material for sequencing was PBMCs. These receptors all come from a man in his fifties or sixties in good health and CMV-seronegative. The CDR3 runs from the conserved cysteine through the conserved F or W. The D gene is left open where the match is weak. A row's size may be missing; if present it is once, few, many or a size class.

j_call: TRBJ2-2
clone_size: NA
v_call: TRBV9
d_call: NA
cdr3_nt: TGTGCCAGCAGCGGGGCGCGGCAGGGTCCCACCGGGGAGCTGTTTTTT
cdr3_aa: CASSGARQGPTGELFF

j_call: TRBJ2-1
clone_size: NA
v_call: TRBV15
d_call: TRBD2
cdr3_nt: TGTGCCACCAGCAGACCGGGACTAGCGGGAACCAATGAGCAGTTCTTC
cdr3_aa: CATSRPGLAGTNEQFF

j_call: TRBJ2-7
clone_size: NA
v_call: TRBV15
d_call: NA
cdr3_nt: TGTGCCACCAGCAGAGATCTAGTCGGGGTCGAGCAGTACTTC
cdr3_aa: CATSRDLVGVEQYF

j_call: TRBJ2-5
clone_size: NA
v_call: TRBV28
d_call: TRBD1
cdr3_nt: TGTGCCAGCACCCGGGACAGGGCGCCGGAGACCCAGTACTTC
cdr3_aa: CASTRDRAPETQYF

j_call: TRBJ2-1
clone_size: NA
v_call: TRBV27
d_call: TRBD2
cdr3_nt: TGCGAGTCGACTAGCGGGAGTAAGGGTGAGCAGTTCTTC
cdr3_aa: CESTSGSKGEQFF

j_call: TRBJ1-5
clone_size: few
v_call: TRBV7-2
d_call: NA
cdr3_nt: TGTGCCAGCAGCTCCCGGTTGAATCAGCCCCAGCATTTT
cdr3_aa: CASSSRLNQPQHF

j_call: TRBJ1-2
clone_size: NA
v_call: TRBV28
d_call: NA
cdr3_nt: TGTGCCAGCAGGGGCATCCGGATCCTTAACTATGGCTACACCTTC
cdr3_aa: CASRGIRILNYGYTF

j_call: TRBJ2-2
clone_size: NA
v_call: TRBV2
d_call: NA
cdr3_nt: TGTGCCAGCAGTTCTACCGGGGAGCTGTTTTTT
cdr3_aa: CASSSTGELFF

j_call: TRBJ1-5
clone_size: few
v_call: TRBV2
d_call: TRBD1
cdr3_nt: TGTGCCAGCAGTGAAGAGGCAGGGGGTGTAAGCAATCAGCCCCAGCATTTT
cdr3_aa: CASSEEAGGVSNQPQHF

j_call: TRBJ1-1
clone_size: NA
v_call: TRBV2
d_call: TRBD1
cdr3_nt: TGTGCCAGCAGTGGTGGACAGGGCACTGAAGCTTTCTTT
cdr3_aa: CASSGGQGTEAFF

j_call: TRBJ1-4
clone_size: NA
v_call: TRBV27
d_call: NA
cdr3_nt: TGTGCCAGCAGTTTCCAGGACAATTCCGAAAAACTGTTTTTT
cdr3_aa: CASSFQDNSEKLFF

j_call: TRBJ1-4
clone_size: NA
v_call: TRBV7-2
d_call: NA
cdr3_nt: TGTGCCAGCAGCTTAGCGCCGCCGGGAATAACGGGGGGGATGGGGCTGTTTTTT
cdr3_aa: CASSLAPPGITGGMGLFF

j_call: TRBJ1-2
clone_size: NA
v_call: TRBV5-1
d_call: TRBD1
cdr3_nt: TGCGCCAGCAGCAGGGACAGTTATGGCTACACCTTC
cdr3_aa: CASSRDSYGYTF

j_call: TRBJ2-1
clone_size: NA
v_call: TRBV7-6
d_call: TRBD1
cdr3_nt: TGTGCCAGCAGCCAGGGACAGGGATACAATGAGCAGTTCTTC
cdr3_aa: CASSQGQGYNEQFF

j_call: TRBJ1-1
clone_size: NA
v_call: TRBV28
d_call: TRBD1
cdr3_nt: TGTGCCAGCAGTTTTTTTGACAGGGGGGATCCTGAAGCTTTCTTT
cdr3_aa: CASSFFDRGDPEAFF

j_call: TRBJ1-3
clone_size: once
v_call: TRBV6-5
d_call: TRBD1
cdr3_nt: TGTGCCACCACAGGGGCCGGAAACACCATATATTTT
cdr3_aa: CATTGAGNTIYF

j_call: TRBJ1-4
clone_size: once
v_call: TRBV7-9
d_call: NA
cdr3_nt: TGTGCCAGCAGCTTAGACTGGCAGGGTGAGGAAAAACTGTTTTTT
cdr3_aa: CASSLDWQGEEKLFF

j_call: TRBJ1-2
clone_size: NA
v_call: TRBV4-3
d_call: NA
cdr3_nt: TGCGCCAGCAGCCAAGATACGGCTAACTATGGCTACACCTTC
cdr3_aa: CASSQDTANYGYTF

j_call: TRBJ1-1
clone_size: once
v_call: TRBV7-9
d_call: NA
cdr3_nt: TGTTCCATCCCCCCGGACAGCGAGATAGGCACTGAAGCTTTCTTT
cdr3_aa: CSIPPDSEIGTEAFF

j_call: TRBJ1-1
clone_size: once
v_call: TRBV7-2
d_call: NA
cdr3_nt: TGTGCCAGCAGCTCCGCCAGGGATACTGAAGCTTTCTTT
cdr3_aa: CASSSARDTEAFF

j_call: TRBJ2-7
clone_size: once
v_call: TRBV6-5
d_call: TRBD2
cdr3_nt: TGTGCCACCTCTCCGGGACTAGCTAAACACGAGCAGTACTTC
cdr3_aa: CATSPGLAKHEQYF

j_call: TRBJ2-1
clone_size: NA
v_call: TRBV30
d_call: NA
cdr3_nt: TGTGCCTGGAGTGTACAATGGGGCAGAGAAAGGGGCAATGAGCAGTTCTTC
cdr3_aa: CAWSVQWGRERGNEQFF

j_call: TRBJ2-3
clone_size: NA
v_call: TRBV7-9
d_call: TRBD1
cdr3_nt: TGTGCCAGCAGCTTAAACGACAGGGGGCTCCCAGATACGCAGTATTTT
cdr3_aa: CASSLNDRGLPDTQYF

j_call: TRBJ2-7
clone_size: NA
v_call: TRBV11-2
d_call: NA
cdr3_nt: TGTGCCAGCAGCTACCGACAGAACTACGAGCAGTACTTC
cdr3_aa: CASSYRQNYEQYF

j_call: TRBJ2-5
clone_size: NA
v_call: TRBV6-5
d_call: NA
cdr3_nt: TGTGCCAGCAGCCCGGACTACCAAGAGACCCAGTACTTC
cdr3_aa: CASSPDYQETQYF

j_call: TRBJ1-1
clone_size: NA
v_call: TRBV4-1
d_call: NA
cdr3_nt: TGCGCCAGCAGCCCAACGGCGGGACTGACGAACACTGAAGCTTTCTTT
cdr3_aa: CASSPTAGLTNTEAFF

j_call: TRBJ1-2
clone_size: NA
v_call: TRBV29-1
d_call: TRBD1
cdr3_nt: TGCAGCGCCCGACAGGGAAGCTATGGCTACACCTTC
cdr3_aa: CSARQGSYGYTF

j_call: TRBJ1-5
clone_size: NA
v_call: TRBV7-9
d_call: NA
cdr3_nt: TGTGCCAGCAGCCAGGCGGGGAGCAATCAGCCCCAGCATTTT
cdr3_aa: CASSQAGSNQPQHF

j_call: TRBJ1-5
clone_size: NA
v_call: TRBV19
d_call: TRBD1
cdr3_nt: TGTGCCAGTTCGTCGACAGGGGGCCCACATAGCAATCAGCCCCAGCATTTT
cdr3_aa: CASSSTGGPHSNQPQHF

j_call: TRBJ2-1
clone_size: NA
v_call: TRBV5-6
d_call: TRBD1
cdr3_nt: TGTGCCAGCAGCCCAGACAGGGAGCGTGAGCAGTTCTTC
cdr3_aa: CASSPDREREQFF

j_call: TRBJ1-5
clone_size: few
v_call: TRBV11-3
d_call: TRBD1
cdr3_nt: TGTGCCAGCAGCTTCCCACTGGGACAGGGCAATCAGCCCCAGCATTTT
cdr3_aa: CASSFPLGQGNQPQHF

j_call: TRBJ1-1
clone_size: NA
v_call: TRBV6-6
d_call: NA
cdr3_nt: TGTGCCAGCAGTCATCGTCGGGAGACTGAAGCTTTCTTT
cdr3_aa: CASSHRRETEAFF

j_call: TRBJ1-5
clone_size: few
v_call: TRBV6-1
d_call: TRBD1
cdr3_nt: TGTGCCAGCATGACAGGGACAGGTTTGCTGCATTTT
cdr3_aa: CASMTGTGLLHF

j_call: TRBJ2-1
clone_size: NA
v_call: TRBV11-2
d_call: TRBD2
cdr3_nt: TGTGCCAGCAGCACACTAGCGGGAACTTACAATGAGCAGTTCTTC
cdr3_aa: CASSTLAGTYNEQFF

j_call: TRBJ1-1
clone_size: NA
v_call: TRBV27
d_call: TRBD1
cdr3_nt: TGTGCCAGCAGTCCAGAATACGACAGGGAGTTGAACACTGAAGCTTTCTTT
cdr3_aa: CASSPEYDRELNTEAFF

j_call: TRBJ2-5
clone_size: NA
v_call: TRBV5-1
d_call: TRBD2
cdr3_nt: TGCGCCAGCAGCTTGATGGTTAGGCAGCGGGGGGAGACCCAGTACTTC
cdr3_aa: CASSLMVRQRGETQYF

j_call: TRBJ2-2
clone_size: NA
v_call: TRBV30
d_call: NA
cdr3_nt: TGTGCCTGGACAGGGGGGAAGGCCGTCGGGGAGCTGTTTTTT
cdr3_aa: CAWTGGKAVGELFF

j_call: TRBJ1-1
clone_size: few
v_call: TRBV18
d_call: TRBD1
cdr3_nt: TGTGCCAGCTCACGAACAGGGGGCACTGAAGCTTTCTTT
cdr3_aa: CASSRTGGTEAFF

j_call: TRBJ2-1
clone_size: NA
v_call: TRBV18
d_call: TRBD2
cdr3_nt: TGTGCCAGCTCACCGACTAGCGGGAGCAATGAGCAGTTCTTC
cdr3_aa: CASSPTSGSNEQFF

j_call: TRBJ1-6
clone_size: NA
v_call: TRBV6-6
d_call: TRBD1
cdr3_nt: TGTGCCAGCAGTTACTCGGGAACAGGGGTTGATTCACCCCTCCACTTT
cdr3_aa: CASSYSGTGVDSPLHF

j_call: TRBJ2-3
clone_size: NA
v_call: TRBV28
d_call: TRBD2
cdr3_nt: TGTGCCAGCAGTTCGGGACTAGCGGGAGAACCAGATACGCAGTATTTT
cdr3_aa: CASSSGLAGEPDTQYF

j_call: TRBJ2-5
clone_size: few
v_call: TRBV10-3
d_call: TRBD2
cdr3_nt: TGTGCCATCAGTGAGTCAAATGGGGGAGGGGAGACCCAGTACTTC
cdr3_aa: CAISESNGGGETQYF

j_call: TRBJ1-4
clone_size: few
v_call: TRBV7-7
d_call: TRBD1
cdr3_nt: TGTGCTAGCAGCCCCGGGACAGCAACTAATGAAAAACTGTTTTTT
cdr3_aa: CASSPGTATNEKLFF

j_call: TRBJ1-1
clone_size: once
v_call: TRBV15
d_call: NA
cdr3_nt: TGTGCCACCAGCAGAGGCCCCCAGACGGGCACTGAAGCTTTCTTT
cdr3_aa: CATSRGPQTGTEAFF

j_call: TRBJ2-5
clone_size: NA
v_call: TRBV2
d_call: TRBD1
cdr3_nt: TGTGCCAGCAGTCGGGACAGGGGGGGGGAGACCCAGTACTTC
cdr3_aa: CASSRDRGGETQYF

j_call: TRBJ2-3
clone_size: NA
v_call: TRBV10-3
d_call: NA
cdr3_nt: TGTGCCATCAGGATCACAGACACAGATACGCAGTATTTT
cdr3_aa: CAIRITDTDTQYF

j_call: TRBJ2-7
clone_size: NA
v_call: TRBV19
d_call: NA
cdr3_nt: TGTGCCAGTAGTATGGGTTGGGGCAACGAGCAGTACTTC
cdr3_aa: CASSMGWGNEQYF

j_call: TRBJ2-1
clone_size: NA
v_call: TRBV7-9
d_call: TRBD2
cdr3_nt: TGTTCCAGCAGCTTAACCATCAGCGGGAGAGATGAGCAATTCTTC
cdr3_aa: CSSSLTISGRDEQFF

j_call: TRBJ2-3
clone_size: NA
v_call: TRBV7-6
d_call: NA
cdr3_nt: TGTGCCAGCAGCCTAAGGACTTTCACAGATACGCAGTATTTT
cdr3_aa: CASSLRTFTDTQYF

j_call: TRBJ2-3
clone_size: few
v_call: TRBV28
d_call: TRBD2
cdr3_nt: TGTGCCAGCAGTAGGACTAGCGGGAGGTTGGGGACAGATACGCAGTATTTT
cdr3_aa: CASSRTSGRLGTDTQYF

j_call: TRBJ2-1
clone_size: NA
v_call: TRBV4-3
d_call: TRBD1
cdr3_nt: TGCGCCAGCAGCCAAGATTCGGGACAGGGCCACAATGAGCAGTTCTTC
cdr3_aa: CASSQDSGQGHNEQFF

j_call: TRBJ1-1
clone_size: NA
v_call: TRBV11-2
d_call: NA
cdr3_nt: TGTGCCAGCAGCTTCGAGAGGGTGAACACTGAAGCTTTCTTT
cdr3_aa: CASSFERVNTEAFF

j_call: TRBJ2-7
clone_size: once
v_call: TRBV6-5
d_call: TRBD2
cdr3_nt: TGTGCCAGCAGCGCCTCTAGCGGGAGAGTCGACGAGCAGTACTTC
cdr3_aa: CASSASSGRVDEQYF

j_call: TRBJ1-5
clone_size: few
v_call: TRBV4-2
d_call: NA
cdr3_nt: TGTGCCAGCAGCCAAGATCCAACCGGCGGGGTCAATCAGCCCCAGCATTTT
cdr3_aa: CASSQDPTGGVNQPQHF

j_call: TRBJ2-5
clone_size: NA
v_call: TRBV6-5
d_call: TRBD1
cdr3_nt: TGTGCCAGCAGCCAGGGGGACACCCAAGAGACCCAGTACTTC
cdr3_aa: CASSQGDTQETQYF

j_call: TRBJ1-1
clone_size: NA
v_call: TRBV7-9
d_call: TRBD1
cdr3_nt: TGTGCCAGCAGCTTGGGGACAGGGATGAACACTGAAGCTTTCTTT
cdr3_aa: CASSLGTGMNTEAFF

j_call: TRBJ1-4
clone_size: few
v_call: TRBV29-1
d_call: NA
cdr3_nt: TGCAGCGTATCAGGGGATCCAACCCCTTCAACTAATGAAAAACTGTTTTTT
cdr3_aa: CSVSGDPTPSTNEKLFF

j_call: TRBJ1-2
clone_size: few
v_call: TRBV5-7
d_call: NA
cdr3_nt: TGTGCCAGCAGCTTGTCAGGCAGGGTGAGCTATGGCTACACCTTC
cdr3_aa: CASSLSGRVSYGYTF

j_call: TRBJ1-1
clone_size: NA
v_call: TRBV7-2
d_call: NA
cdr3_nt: TGTGCCACCTCCCCCACAGTTTCGAACACTGAAGCTTTCTTT
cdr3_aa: CATSPTVSNTEAFF

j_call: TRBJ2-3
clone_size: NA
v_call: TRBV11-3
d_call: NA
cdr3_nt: TGTGCCAGCAGCCAGAGAAGGGGAGATACGCAGTATTTT
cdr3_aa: CASSQRRGDTQYF